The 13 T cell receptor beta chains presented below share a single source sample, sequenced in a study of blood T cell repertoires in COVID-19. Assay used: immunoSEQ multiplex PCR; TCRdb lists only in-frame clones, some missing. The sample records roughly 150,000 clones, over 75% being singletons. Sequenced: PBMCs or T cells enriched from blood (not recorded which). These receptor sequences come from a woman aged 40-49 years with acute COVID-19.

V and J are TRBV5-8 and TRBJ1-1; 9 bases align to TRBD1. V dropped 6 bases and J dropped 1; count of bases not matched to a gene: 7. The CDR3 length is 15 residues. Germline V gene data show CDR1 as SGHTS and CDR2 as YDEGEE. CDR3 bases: TGTGCCAGCACCTCCGGACAGGGGAAGAACACTGAAGCTTTCTTT. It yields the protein CASTSGQGKNTEAFF.

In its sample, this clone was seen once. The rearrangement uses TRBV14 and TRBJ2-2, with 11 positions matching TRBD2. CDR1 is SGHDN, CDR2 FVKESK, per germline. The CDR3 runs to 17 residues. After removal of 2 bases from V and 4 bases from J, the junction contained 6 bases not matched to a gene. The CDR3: CASSQLAGGQGTGELFF. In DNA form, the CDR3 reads TGTGCCAGCAGCCAATTAGCGGGAGGGCAAGGCACCGGGGAGCTGTTTTTT. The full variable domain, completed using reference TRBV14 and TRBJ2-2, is EAGVTQFPSHSVIEKGQTVTLRCDPISGHDNLYWYRRVMGKEIKFLLHFVKESKQDESGMPNNRFLAERTGGTYSTLKVQPAELEDSGVYFCASSQLAGGQGTGELFFGEGSRLTVL.

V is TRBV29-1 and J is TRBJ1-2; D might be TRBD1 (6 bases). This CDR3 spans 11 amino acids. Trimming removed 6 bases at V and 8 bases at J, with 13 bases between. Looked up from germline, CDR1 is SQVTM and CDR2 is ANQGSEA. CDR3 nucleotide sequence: TGCAGCGTAACAGGGTCAAAAGGCTACACCTTC. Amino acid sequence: CSVTGSKGYTF.

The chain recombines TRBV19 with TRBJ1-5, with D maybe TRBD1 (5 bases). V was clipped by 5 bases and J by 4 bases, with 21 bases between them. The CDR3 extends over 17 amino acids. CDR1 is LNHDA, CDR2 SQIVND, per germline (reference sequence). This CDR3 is CASSVTGFTKVNQPQHF. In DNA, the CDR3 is TGTGCCAGTAGTGTCACAGGCTTTACAAAAGTAAATCAGCCCCAGCATTTT.

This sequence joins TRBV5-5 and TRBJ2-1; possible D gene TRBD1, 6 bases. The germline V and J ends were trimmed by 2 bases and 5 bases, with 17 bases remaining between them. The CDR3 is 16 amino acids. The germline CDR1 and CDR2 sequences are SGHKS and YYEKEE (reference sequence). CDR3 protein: CASSFIQGSSNNEQFF. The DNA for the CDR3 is TGTGCCAGCAGCTTCATACAGGGATCCTCTAACAATGAGCAGTTCTTC.

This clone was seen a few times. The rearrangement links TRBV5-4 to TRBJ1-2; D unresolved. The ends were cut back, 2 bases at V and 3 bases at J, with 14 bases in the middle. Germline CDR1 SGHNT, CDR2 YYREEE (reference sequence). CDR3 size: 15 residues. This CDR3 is CASSFKSPRDYGYTF. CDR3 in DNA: TGTGCCAGCAGCTTTAAGAGCCCGAGGGACTATGGCTACACCTTC.

CDR3 residues: CASSQGGLAGGSSRKKQFF. The CDR3, as DNA: TGTGCCAGCAGCCAAGGAGGGCTAGCGGGAGGGTCTTCTAGGAAGAAGCAGTTCTTC. The chain employs TRBV4-2 and TRBJ2-1, with TRBD2 identical over 12 bases. With V trimmed by 1 base and J by 11 bases, 18 bases remained unmatched. This CDR3 spans 19 amino acids. Per germline, CDR1 LGHNA and CDR2 YNFKEQ.

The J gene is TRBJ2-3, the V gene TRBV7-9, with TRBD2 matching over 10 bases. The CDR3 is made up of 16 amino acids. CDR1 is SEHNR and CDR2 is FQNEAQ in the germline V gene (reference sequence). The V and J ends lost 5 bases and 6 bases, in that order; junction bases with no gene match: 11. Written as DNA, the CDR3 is TGTGCCAGCAGCCGTATGAGCGGGAGGGCCTTGGATACGCAGTATTTT. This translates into CASSRMSGRALDTQYF. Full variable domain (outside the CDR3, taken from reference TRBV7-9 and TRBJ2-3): DTGVSQNPRHKITKRGQNVTFRCDPISEHNRLYWYRQTLGQGPEFLTYFQNEAQLEKSRLLSDRFSAERPKGSFSTLEIQRTEQGDSAMYLCASSRMSGRALDTQYFGPGTRLTVL.

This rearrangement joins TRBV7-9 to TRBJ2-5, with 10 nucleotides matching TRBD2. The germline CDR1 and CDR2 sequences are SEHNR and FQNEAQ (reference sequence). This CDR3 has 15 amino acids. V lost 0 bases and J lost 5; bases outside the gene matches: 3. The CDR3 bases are TGTGCCAGCAGCTTAGCTAGCGGGAGGTCGGAGACCCAGTACTTC. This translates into CASSLASGRSETQYF.

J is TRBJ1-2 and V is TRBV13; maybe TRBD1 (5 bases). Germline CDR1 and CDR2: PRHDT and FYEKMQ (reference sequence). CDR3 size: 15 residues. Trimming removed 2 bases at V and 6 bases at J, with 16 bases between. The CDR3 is CASSLKSRGNHGYTF. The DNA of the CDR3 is TGTGCCAGCAGCTTAAAGTCGCGGGGGAACCATGGCTACACCTTC.

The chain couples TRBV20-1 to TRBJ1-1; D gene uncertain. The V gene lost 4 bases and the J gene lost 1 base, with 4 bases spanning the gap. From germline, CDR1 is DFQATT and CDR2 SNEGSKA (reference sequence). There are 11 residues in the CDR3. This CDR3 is CSANRNTEAFF. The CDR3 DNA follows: TGCAGTGCTAATAGGAACACTGAAGCTTTCTTT.

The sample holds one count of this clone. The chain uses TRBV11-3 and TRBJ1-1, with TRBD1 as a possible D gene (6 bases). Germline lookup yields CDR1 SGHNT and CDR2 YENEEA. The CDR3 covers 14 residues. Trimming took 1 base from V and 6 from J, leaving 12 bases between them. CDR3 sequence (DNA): TGTGCCAGCAGCTTAGGTCAGGGGAGGGCTGAAGCTTTCTTT. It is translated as CASSLGQGRAEAFF.

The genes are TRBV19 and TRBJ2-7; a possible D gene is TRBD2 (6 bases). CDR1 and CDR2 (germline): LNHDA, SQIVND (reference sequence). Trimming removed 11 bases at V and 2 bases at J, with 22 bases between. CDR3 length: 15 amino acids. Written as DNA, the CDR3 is TGTGCCTCAAAAGAGGGCCCGGGAGCGGCCTACGAGCAGTACTTC. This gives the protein CASKEGPGAAYEQYF.